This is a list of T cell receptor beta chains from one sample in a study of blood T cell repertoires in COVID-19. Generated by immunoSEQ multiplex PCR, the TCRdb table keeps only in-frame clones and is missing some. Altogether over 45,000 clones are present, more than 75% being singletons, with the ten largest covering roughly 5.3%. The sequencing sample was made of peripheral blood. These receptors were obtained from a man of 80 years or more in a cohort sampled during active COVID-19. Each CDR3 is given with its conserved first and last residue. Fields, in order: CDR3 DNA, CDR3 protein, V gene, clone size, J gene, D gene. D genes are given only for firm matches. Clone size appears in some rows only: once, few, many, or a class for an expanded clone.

cdr3_nt: TGTGCCAGCAGCCCTGGACAGGGGGAGAAAGCTTTCTTT
cdr3_aa: CASSPGQGEKAFF
v_call: TRBV7-9
clone_size: .
j_call: TRBJ1-1
d_call: TRBD1

cdr3_nt: TGTGCCTGGATTGCGCGGTACGAGCAGTACTTC
cdr3_aa: CAWIARYEQYF
v_call: TRBV30
clone_size: .
j_call: TRBJ2-7
d_call: .

cdr3_nt: TGTGCCACCAGTGGTTCGGGACAGGGGGCAGGGGAGACCCAGTACTTC
cdr3_aa: CATSGSGQGAGETQYF
v_call: TRBV24-1
clone_size: .
j_call: TRBJ2-5
d_call: TRBD1

cdr3_nt: TGTGCCAGCAGTTTATGGGGCTATACCTTGACCGAGCAGTACTTC
cdr3_aa: CASSLWGYTLTEQYF
v_call: TRBV27
clone_size: .
j_call: TRBJ2-7
d_call: .

cdr3_nt: TGTGCCAGCAGTTCACAGGGGAGTAATTCACCCCTCCACTTT
cdr3_aa: CASSSQGSNSPLHF
v_call: TRBV27
clone_size: .
j_call: TRBJ1-6
d_call: TRBD1

cdr3_nt: TGCGCCAGCAGCCAAGGACAGGGGTCTAATGAAAAACTGTTTTTT
cdr3_aa: CASSQGQGSNEKLFF
v_call: TRBV4-3
clone_size: .
j_call: TRBJ1-4
d_call: TRBD1

cdr3_nt: TGTGCCAGCAGCCAAGGTAGCCAGGGGGAGAGGAGCAATCAGCCCCAGCATTTT
cdr3_aa: CASSQGSQGERSNQPQHF
v_call: TRBV3-1/TRBV3-2
clone_size: .
j_call: TRBJ1-5
d_call: TRBD1

cdr3_nt: TGTGCCAGCAGCTTACAGGGCGTTGGCACAGATACGCAGTATTTT
cdr3_aa: CASSLQGVGTDTQYF
v_call: TRBV7-2
clone_size: .
j_call: TRBJ2-3
d_call: .

cdr3_nt: TGTGCCAGCAGCCCTCGGACAGGTCAAACTGAAGCTTTCTTT
cdr3_aa: CASSPRTGQTEAFF
v_call: TRBV7-2
clone_size: .
j_call: TRBJ1-1
d_call: TRBD1

cdr3_nt: TGTGCCAGCAGTGTGGGGGGGGACCGCACAGATACGCAGTATTTT
cdr3_aa: CASSVGGDRTDTQYF
v_call: TRBV5-4
clone_size: .
j_call: TRBJ2-3
d_call: TRBD2

cdr3_nt: TGTGCCAGCGGTACCCCTCGGGACAGTCCGGGTGCTTTCTTT
cdr3_aa: CASGTPRDSPGAFF
v_call: TRBV5-4
clone_size: .
j_call: TRBJ1-1
d_call: TRBD1

cdr3_nt: TGTGCCAGCAGTGACAGTTTCAATCAGCCCCAGCATTTT
cdr3_aa: CASSDSFNQPQHF
v_call: TRBV6-2/TRBV6-3
clone_size: .
j_call: TRBJ1-5
d_call: .

cdr3_nt: TGTGCCAGCAGCCACGACAGGACGGAAGCTTTCTTT
cdr3_aa: CASSHDRTEAFF
v_call: TRBV3-1/TRBV3-2
clone_size: .
j_call: TRBJ1-1
d_call: .

cdr3_nt: TGCGCCAGCAGCCAAACGAGACTAGCGGGAGAGACCCAGTACTTC
cdr3_aa: CASSQTRLAGETQYF
v_call: TRBV5-1
clone_size: .
j_call: TRBJ2-5
d_call: TRBD2

cdr3_nt: TGTGCCAGCAGCCGACGAGCGGGAGGGCCTCGCACAGATACGCAGTATTTT
cdr3_aa: CASSRRAGGPRTDTQYF
v_call: TRBV4-2
clone_size: .
j_call: TRBJ2-3
d_call: TRBD2

cdr3_nt: TGTGCCAGCAGCTCTCCGGGACAGGGGTTGTCCACTGAAGCTTTCTTT
cdr3_aa: CASSSPGQGLSTEAFF
v_call: TRBV5-6
clone_size: .
j_call: TRBJ1-1
d_call: TRBD1

cdr3_nt: TGTGCCAGCAGGACGGGACAGGGAAGCCATGGCTACACCTTC
cdr3_aa: CASRTGQGSHGYTF
v_call: TRBV6-5
clone_size: .
j_call: TRBJ1-2
d_call: TRBD1

cdr3_nt: TGTGCCAGCAGCATACAGGGAACAGGCAATCAGCCCCAGCATTTT
cdr3_aa: CASSIQGTGNQPQHF
v_call: TRBV7-2
clone_size: .
j_call: TRBJ1-5
d_call: .

cdr3_nt: TGTGCCATCAGTGAGTCGCAGGGCCAAGAGACCCAGTACTTC
cdr3_aa: CAISESQGQETQYF
v_call: TRBV10-3
clone_size: .
j_call: TRBJ2-5
d_call: .

cdr3_nt: TGTGCCAGCAGCCGGGGGGGAGCGGAAAACACCATATATTTT
cdr3_aa: CASSRGGAENTIYF
v_call: TRBV9
clone_size: .
j_call: TRBJ1-3
d_call: .

cdr3_nt: TGTGCCAGTAGTATAGTGAATGGGGGGAGCTCTGGAAACACCATATATTTT
cdr3_aa: CASSIVNGGSSGNTIYF
v_call: TRBV19
clone_size: .
j_call: TRBJ1-3
d_call: .

cdr3_nt: TGTGCCAGCAGCTCTTTACAGGGGGCGCGATACAATGAGCAGTTCTTC
cdr3_aa: CASSSLQGARYNEQFF
v_call: TRBV5-4
clone_size: .
j_call: TRBJ2-1
d_call: TRBD1

cdr3_nt: TGTGCCAGCAGCCAACTTACTTCCGGGACTACGAACACCGGGGAGCTGTTTTTT
cdr3_aa: CASSQLTSGTTNTGELFF
v_call: TRBV2
clone_size: .
j_call: TRBJ2-2
d_call: TRBD2

cdr3_nt: TGCAGCGGCGGACAGAACACAGATACGCAGTATTTT
cdr3_aa: CSGGQNTDTQYF
v_call: TRBV29-1
clone_size: .
j_call: TRBJ2-3
d_call: .

cdr3_nt: TGTGCCAGTAGTAGTCCCGGGACAGGGCCCTACGAGCAGTACTTC
cdr3_aa: CASSSPGTGPYEQYF
v_call: TRBV19
clone_size: once
j_call: TRBJ2-7
d_call: TRBD1

cdr3_nt: TGCGCCAGCAGCTCCGGCAGGGGGCGAGATGAAAAACTGTTTTTT
cdr3_aa: CASSSGRGRDEKLFF
v_call: TRBV5-1
clone_size: few
j_call: TRBJ1-4
d_call: TRBD1

cdr3_nt: TGTGCCAGCAGTTTATTGGCGGGGCTTAGCACAGATACGCAGTATTTT
cdr3_aa: CASSLLAGLSTDTQYF
v_call: TRBV27
clone_size: .
j_call: TRBJ2-3
d_call: .

cdr3_nt: TGTGCCAGCAGCCAAGATCCCCGGGGGGGCCTCCAAGAGACCCAGTACTTC
cdr3_aa: CASSQDPRGGLQETQYF
v_call: TRBV4-2
clone_size: .
j_call: TRBJ2-5
d_call: TRBD2

cdr3_nt: TGTGCCAGCAGCTTGGCGCGGCAGGGCGGGGGCCAAGAGACCCAGTACTTC
cdr3_aa: CASSLARQGGGQETQYF
v_call: TRBV5-4
clone_size: .
j_call: TRBJ2-5
d_call: TRBD2

cdr3_nt: TGTGCCAGCAGTCCGACAGGGAATAGCAATCAGCCCCAGCATTTT
cdr3_aa: CASSPTGNSNQPQHF
v_call: TRBV9
clone_size: few
j_call: TRBJ1-5
d_call: TRBD1

cdr3_nt: TGTGCCAGCAGCAATGACGGGTTCTATAATTCACCCCTCCACTTT
cdr3_aa: CASSNDGFYNSPLHF
v_call: TRBV2
clone_size: .
j_call: TRBJ1-6
d_call: .

cdr3_nt: TGTGCCAGCAGCCGACAGACCGGGAGCCAAGGAGGCTACACCTTC
cdr3_aa: CASSRQTGSQGGYTF
v_call: TRBV5-8
clone_size: once
j_call: TRBJ1-2
d_call: .

cdr3_nt: TGCGCCAGCAGCTTAACAGGGAATTCCGGGGACACTGAAGCTTTCTTT
cdr3_aa: CASSLTGNSGDTEAFF
v_call: TRBV5-1
clone_size: .
j_call: TRBJ1-1
d_call: .

cdr3_nt: TGTGCCAGTACCGAAGGAGGGACAGCCCAAGAGACCCAGTACTTC
cdr3_aa: CASTEGGTAQETQYF
v_call: TRBV19
clone_size: .
j_call: TRBJ2-5
d_call: .

cdr3_nt: TGCGCCAGCAGCCAAGATCCACGGACAGGGGTGTGGGGCTACACCTTC
cdr3_aa: CASSQDPRTGVWGYTF
v_call: TRBV4-1
clone_size: .
j_call: TRBJ1-2
d_call: TRBD1

cdr3_nt: TGTGCCAGCAGCTTAGGAGTCGGTAACCAAGAGACCCAGTACTTC
cdr3_aa: CASSLGVGNQETQYF
v_call: TRBV11-3
clone_size: .
j_call: TRBJ2-5
d_call: .

cdr3_nt: TGTGCCAGCAGGAGAACAGGGCACTCTGGAAACACCATATATTTT
cdr3_aa: CASRRTGHSGNTIYF
v_call: TRBV6-5
clone_size: .
j_call: TRBJ1-3
d_call: .

cdr3_nt: TGTGCCATCAGTGCTGCGACTAGCGGGAGTAGCACCTACAATGAGCAGTTCTTC
cdr3_aa: CAISAATSGSSTYNEQFF
v_call: TRBV10-3
clone_size: .
j_call: TRBJ2-1
d_call: TRBD2

cdr3_nt: TGTGCCAGCAGCCCCGGGCTAGCGGGAGAGACCCAGTACTTC
cdr3_aa: CASSPGLAGETQYF
v_call: TRBV7-3
clone_size: .
j_call: TRBJ2-5
d_call: TRBD2

cdr3_nt: TGTGCCAGCAGCAGTTACACAGATACGCAGTATTTT
cdr3_aa: CASSSYTDTQYF
v_call: TRBV6-6
clone_size: .
j_call: TRBJ2-3
d_call: .

cdr3_nt: TGTGCCATCAGTGAGACCGACAGGAAAGAGACCCAGTACTTC
cdr3_aa: CAISETDRKETQYF
v_call: TRBV10-3
clone_size: .
j_call: TRBJ2-5
d_call: .

cdr3_nt: TGCAGTGCTAGTGGAGGAGTTGGGCAGTACTTC
cdr3_aa: CSASGGVGQYF
v_call: TRBV20-1
clone_size: .
j_call: TRBJ2-7
d_call: .

cdr3_nt: TGTGCCAGCAGCTTTGCCGCCGGCACAGGGGGCGCCCCCTACGAGCAGTACTTC
cdr3_aa: CASSFAAGTGGAPYEQYF
v_call: TRBV7-8
clone_size: .
j_call: TRBJ2-7
d_call: TRBD1

cdr3_nt: TGTGCCTGGAGTCCGAGTGGAGCCTATGGCTACACCTTC
cdr3_aa: CAWSPSGAYGYTF
v_call: TRBV30
clone_size: .
j_call: TRBJ1-2
d_call: .

cdr3_nt: TGTGCCAGCAGCCTTGGGACAGAACGCTATGGCTACACCTTC
cdr3_aa: CASSLGTERYGYTF
v_call: TRBV3-1/TRBV3-2
clone_size: .
j_call: TRBJ1-2
d_call: TRBD1

cdr3_nt: TGTGCCAGCTCACCACCGAGCGCTGACGAGCAGTACTTC
cdr3_aa: CASSPPSADEQYF
v_call: TRBV18
clone_size: once
j_call: TRBJ2-7
d_call: .

cdr3_nt: TGCGCCAGCAGCATTAGGACAAGCACAGATACGCAGTATTTT
cdr3_aa: CASSIRTSTDTQYF
v_call: TRBV5-1
clone_size: .
j_call: TRBJ2-3
d_call: .

cdr3_nt: TGTGCCAGCAGTAGAGCAATCCCTAGCGGGAGGTACGAGCAGTACTTC
cdr3_aa: CASSRAIPSGRYEQYF
v_call: TRBV27
clone_size: once
j_call: TRBJ2-7
d_call: TRBD2

cdr3_nt: TGTGCCAGCAGTTACGACAGCTACTCCTACGAGCAGTACTTC
cdr3_aa: CASSYDSYSYEQYF
v_call: TRBV6-2/TRBV6-3
clone_size: .
j_call: TRBJ2-7
d_call: .

cdr3_nt: TGTGCCACCAGCAGAGGAGGGACTAGCAGAGACACCGGGGAGCTGTTTTTT
cdr3_aa: CATSRGGTSRDTGELFF
v_call: TRBV15
clone_size: .
j_call: TRBJ2-2
d_call: TRBD2

cdr3_nt: TGTGCCAGCAGCTTAGCGGGGGCCACCCGCGAGCAGTACTTC
cdr3_aa: CASSLAGATREQYF
v_call: TRBV7-9
clone_size: few
j_call: TRBJ2-7
d_call: .

cdr3_nt: TGTGCCAGCAGTGACGCGAAAGGGGCCGGGAGTGAAAAACTGTTTTTT
cdr3_aa: CASSDAKGAGSEKLFF
v_call: TRBV25-1
clone_size: .
j_call: TRBJ1-4
d_call: .

cdr3_nt: TGTGCCAGCAGCTTAGGACAGATGCCCCAGCATTTT
cdr3_aa: CASSLGQMPQHF
v_call: TRBV7-9
clone_size: .
j_call: TRBJ1-5
d_call: .